This T cell receptor (beta chain) was captured by sequencing in a study of cytomegalovirus exposure and HLA in healthy donors. Study-wide points: Many donors carried some public TCRs, although rarity characterized most TCR sequences.

In the case of this clone: Its specificity is not known.

Sequencing used immunoSEQ multiplex PCR; TCRdb keeps in-frame clones, though not all of them. The sample carries around 170,000 clones, approximately 90% recorded once. With 2 bases removed from V and 2 bases from J, the gap between germline ends came to 9 bases. CDR1 and CDR2 from the germline V gene are SGHDN and FVKESK. The CDR3 is 14 residues long. The sequence was collected from a man aged 18 to 30 in good health and CMV-seronegative. The chain employs TRBV14 and TRBJ1-2; no clear D gene. Sequencing was performed on PBMCs. CDR3 nucleotide sequence: TGTGCCAGCAGCCAATCTCCGGGAAACTATGGCTACACCTTC. Translated: CASSQSPGNYGYTF. The full variable domain, in which reference TRBV14 and TRBJ1-2 provide the parts outside the CDR3, is EAGVTQFPSHSVIEKGQTVTLRCDPISGHDNLYWYRRVMGKEIKFLLHFVKESKQDESGMPNNRFLAERTGGTYSTLKVQPAELEDSGVYFCASSQSPGNYGYTFGSGTRLTVV.